This TCR beta chain was retrieved from a study of blood T cell repertoires in COVID-19. Background on the study: T cells, B-cell-depleted T cells, or PBMCs provided the cDNA or gDNA that served as material.

Assay used: immunoSEQ multiplex PCR; TCRdb lists only in-frame clones, some missing. Of about 210,000 clones in the sample, around four fifths are singletons; the top ten hold 2% to 3%. The receptor was isolated from a woman aged 35 to 49 with active or convalescent COVID-19. Sequencing was carried out using peripheral blood.

CDR3 coding DNA: TGTGCCAGCAGCCCCCCGGGGAACACCGGGGAGCTGTTTTTT. Translation gives CASSPPGNTGELFF. The chain combines TRBV9 with TRBJ2-2; D gene unclear. V was clipped by 4 bases and J by 1 base, with 8 bases between them. CDR3 length: 14 residues. Looked up from germline, CDR1 is SGDLS and CDR2 is YYNGEE.